A single sample is the source of the 8 T cell receptor beta chains below, sequenced in a study of Graves' ophthalmopathy and Graves' hyperthyroidism. Researchers took RNA transcripts and amplified TCR beta CDR3 regions from them. Second-round multiplex PCR came after a first-round RT-PCR that employed HTBI primers. TCRdb re-analysed the multiplex PCR reads in MiXCR, keeping a single row per CDR3 protein. The sample has 150,000 or so distinct CDR3 sequences, approximately 40% seen once. Sequencing was done on a sample of peripheral blood. The receptor source for this set is a man aged 25 to 40 with Graves' ophthalmopathy.

This clonotype has ten or more counts. The chain has TRBV12-3 or TRBV12-4 and TRBJ2-5; perhaps TRBD2 as D (6 bases). The V end was cut by 7 bases, the J end by 4 bases, with 13 bases between. This CDR3 has 13 amino acids. In nucleotides, the CDR3 is TGTGCCAGCAAGACTAGTTCGGGAGAGACCCAGTACTTC. Translation: CASKTSSGETQYF.

The rearrangement joins TRBV6-1 to TRBJ2-7, with D perhaps matching TRBD1 (6 bases). Germline loops: CDR1 MNHNS, CDR2 SASEGT. The length of the CDR3 is 13 residues. Trimming left V 6 bases short and J 3 bases short, with 12 bases between. This CDR3 is CASSRGHLYEQYF. DNA of the CDR3: TGTGCCAGCAGCCGGGGACACCTCTACGAGCAGTACTTC.

The genes are TRBV12-3 or TRBV12-4 and TRBJ2-7; no clear D. The V end lost 5 bases, the J end lost 4 bases, and 15 bases lay between the germline ends. This CDR3 has 14 residues. The CDR3 here is CASSPDLLGYEQYF. The DNA of the CDR3 is TGTGCCAGCAGTCCGGACCTGCTGGGGTACGAGCAGTACTTC.

V usage is TRBV12-3 or TRBV12-4 and J usage is TRBJ2-7, with a weak D call TRBD1 (6 bases). V was pared by 10 bases and J by 8 bases, with 18 bases between. This CDR3 is 12 amino acids long. CDR3 bases: TGTGCCACCTCTCTTGAGGGGGTACAGCAGTACTTC. Residues: CATSLEGVQQYF.

This clonotype was observed a handful of times. The rearrangement uses TRBV18 and TRBJ2-5; D unclear. Trimming took 3 bases from V and 4 from J, leaving 6 bases between them. The CDR3 totals 12 residues. Germline assignment: CDR1 KGHSH and CDR2 LQKENI. The chain's CDR3 is CASSPKGETQYF. The CDR3, as DNA: TGTGCCAGCTCACCTAAGGGAGAGACCCAGTACTTC. The variable domain in full, with the rest retrieved from reference TRBV18 and TRBJ2-5, is NAGVMQNPRHLVRRRGQEARLRCSPMKGHSHVYWYRQLPEEGLKFMVYLQKENIIDESGMPKERFSAEFPKEGPSILRIQQVVRGDSAAYFCASSPKGETQYFGPGTRLLVL.

This clonotype was picked up many times. The chain employs TRBV25-1 and TRBJ2-7; D unclear. The germline gives CDR1 MGHDK, CDR2 SYGVNS. The CDR3 has 11 residues. V lost 6 bases to trimming and J lost 6 bases, with 9 bases between them. As DNA, the CDR3 is TGTGCCAGCAGCGGCCCCACCGAGCAGTACTTC. The encoded protein is CASSGPTEQYF.

This clonotype was seen many times. The V call is TRBV6-1, the J call TRBJ2-7; 8 bases are a match to TRBD2. V was pared by 5 bases and J by 5 bases, with 14 bases of the junction left unmatched. Per the germline V gene, CDR1 is MNHNS and CDR2 is SASEGT. The CDR3 covers 16 residues. CDR3 DNA: TGTGCCAGCAGTCAGGGACTAGAAGTCGGTCTGAACGAGCAGTACTTC. Translation gives CASSQGLEVGLNEQYF.

The chain recombines TRBV20-1 with TRBJ2-7; TRBD2 matches at 9 bases. The CDR3 covers 14 residues. The V and J ends lost 1 base and 3 bases, in that order; junction bases with no gene match: 4. The V gene's germline CDR1 is DFQATT and CDR2 SNEGSKA (reference sequence). CDR3 sequence: CSARVASGDYEQYF. CDR3 nucleotides: TGCAGTGCTAGAGTGGCTAGCGGGGACTACGAGCAGTACTTC.